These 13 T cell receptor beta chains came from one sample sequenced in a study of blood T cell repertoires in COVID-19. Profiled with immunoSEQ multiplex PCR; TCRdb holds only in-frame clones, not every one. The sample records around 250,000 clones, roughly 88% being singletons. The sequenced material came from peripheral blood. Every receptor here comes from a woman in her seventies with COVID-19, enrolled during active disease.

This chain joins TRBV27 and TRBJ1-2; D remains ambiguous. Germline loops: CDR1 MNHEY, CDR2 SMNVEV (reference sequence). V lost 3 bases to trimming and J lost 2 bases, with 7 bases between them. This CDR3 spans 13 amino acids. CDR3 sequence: CASSFDGNYGYTF. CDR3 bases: TGTGCCAGCAGTTTCGACGGGAACTATGGCTACACCTTC.

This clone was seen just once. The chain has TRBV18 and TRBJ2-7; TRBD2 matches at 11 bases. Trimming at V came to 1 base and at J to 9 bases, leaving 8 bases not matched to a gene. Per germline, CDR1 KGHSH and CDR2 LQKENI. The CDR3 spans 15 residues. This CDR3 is CASSPLGSGRASQYF. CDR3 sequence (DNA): TGTGCCAGCTCACCACTCGGTAGCGGGAGGGCCTCGCAGTACTTC.

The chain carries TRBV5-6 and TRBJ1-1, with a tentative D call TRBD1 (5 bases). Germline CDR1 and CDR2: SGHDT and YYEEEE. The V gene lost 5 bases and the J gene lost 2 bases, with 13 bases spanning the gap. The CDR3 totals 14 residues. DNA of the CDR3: TGTGCCAGCAGACCAACCGGACAAAACACTGAAGCTTTCTTT. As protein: CASRPTGQNTEAFF. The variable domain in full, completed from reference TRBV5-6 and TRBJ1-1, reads DAGVTQSPTHLIKTRGQQVTLRCSPKSGHDTVSWYQQALGQGPQFIFQYYEEEERQRGNFPDRFSGHQFPNYSSELNVNALLLGDSALYLCASRPTGQNTEAFFGQGTRLTVV.

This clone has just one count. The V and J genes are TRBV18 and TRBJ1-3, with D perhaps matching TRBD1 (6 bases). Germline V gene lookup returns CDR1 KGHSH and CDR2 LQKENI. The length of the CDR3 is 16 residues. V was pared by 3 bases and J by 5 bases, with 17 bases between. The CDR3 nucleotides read TGTGCCAGCTCACCCTACCGGGACACCACCCGAAACACCATATATTTT. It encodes CASSPYRDTTRNTIYF.

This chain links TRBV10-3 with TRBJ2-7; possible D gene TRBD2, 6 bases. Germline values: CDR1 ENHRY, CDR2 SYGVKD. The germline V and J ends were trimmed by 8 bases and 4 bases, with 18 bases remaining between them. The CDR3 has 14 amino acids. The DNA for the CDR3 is TGTGCCATCGGTGGGGCTAGCGATAAGTACGAGCAGTACTTC. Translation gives CAIGGASDKYEQYF.

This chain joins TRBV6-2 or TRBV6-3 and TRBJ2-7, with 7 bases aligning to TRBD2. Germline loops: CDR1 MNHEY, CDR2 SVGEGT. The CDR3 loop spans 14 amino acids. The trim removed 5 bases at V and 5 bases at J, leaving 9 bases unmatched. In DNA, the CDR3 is TGTGCCAGCAGTGGACCAAGCGGGGTACACGAGCAGTACTTC. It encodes CASSGPSGVHEQYF.

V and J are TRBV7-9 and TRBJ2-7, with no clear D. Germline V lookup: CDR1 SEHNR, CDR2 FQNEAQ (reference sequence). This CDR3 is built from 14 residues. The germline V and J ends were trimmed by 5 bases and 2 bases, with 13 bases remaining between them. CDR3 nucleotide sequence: TGTGCCAGCAGCCGATTTGGCCGTGCCTACGAGCAGTACTTC. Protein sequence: CASSRFGRAYEQYF.

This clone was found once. The CDR3 DNA is TGCGCCAGCAGCGAGGGACTAGCGGGAGAGGGTGAGCAGTTCTTC. Translated: CASSEGLAGEGEQFF. This chain connects TRBV5-1 to TRBJ2-1, with 14 positions matching TRBD2. Germline CDR1 SGHRS, CDR2 YFSETQ. The ends lost 4 bases at V and 9 bases at J; junction bases unmatched: 6. The CDR3 runs to 15 residues.

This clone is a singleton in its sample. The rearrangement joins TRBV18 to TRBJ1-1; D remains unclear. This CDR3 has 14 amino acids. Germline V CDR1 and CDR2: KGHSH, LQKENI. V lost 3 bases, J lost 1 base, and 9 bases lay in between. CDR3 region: CASSPVWANTEAFF. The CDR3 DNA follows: TGTGCCAGCTCACCCGTGTGGGCGAACACTGAAGCTTTCTTT.

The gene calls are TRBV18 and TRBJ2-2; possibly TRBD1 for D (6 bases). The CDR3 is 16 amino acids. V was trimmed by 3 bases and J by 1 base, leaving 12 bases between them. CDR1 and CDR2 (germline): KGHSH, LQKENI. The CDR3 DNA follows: TGTGCCAGCTCACCTCAGGGGACCTTGAACACCGGGGAGCTGTTTTTT. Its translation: CASSPQGTLNTGELFF.

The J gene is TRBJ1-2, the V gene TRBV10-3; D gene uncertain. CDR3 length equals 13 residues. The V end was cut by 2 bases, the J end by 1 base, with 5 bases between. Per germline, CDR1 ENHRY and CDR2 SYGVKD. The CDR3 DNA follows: TGTGCCATCAGTGAGCCAAATAACTATGGCTACACCTTC. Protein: CAISEPNNYGYTF.

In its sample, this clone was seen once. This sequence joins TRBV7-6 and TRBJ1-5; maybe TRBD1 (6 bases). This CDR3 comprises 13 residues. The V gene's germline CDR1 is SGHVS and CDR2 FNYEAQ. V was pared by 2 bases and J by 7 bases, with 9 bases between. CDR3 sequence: CASSLNQGQPQHF. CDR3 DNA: TGTGCCAGCAGCTTAAATCAGGGGCAGCCCCAGCATTTT.

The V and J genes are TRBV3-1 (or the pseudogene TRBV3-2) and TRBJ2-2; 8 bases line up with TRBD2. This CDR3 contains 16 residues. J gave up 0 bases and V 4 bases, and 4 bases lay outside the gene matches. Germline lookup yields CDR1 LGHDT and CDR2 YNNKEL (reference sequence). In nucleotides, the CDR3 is TGTGCCAGCAGCCGAGTAGCGGGGACGAACACCGGGGAGCTGTTTTTT. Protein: CASSRVAGTNTGELFF.